This T cell receptor beta chain was identified during a study of blood T cell repertoires in COVID-19. Study-wide background: Material from acute and convalescent COVID-19 was sourced from the United States, Italy and Spain. T cells, B-cell-depleted T cells, or PBMCs supplied cDNA or gDNA.

As handled by the study authors: Amplification from reference gene primers served as the basis for estimated nucleated cell counts. Produced via immunoSEQ multiplex PCR; TCRdb's table is partial and in-frame only. D and trimming were read from the DNA, whereas the V and J calls and clone size are those reported in that table. The sample records about 490,000 clones, approximately 85% being singletons. The material sequenced was peripheral blood. This clonotype was obtained from a human donor in a cohort sampled during active COVID-19.

CDR3 nucleotides: TGTGCCAGCAGTTACTTAACCGCGTTGCCTTATGAGCAGTTCTTC. The encoded protein is CASSYLTALPYEQFF. The V and J genes are TRBV6-5 and TRBJ2-1; D unresolved. CDR1 and CDR2 (germline): MNHEY, SVGAGI. V dropped 1 base and J dropped 8 bases, with 15 bases sitting between them. The CDR3 runs to 15 residues.